Listed here is a single T cell receptor (beta chain). This record belongs to a study of blood T cell repertoires in COVID-19. Across the whole study: T cells, B-cell-depleted T cells, or PBMCs provided the cDNA or gDNA that served as material.

The V and J ends lost 5 bases and 3 bases respectively, with 11 bases between them. The CDR3 has 14 residues. Germline lookup yields CDR1 SGHRS and CDR2 YFSETQ. In the original analysis: Scientists estimated how many nucleated cells there were by amplifying reference gene primers. Profiled with immunoSEQ multiplex PCR; TCRdb holds only in-frame clones, not every one. V, J and clone size are those of that table, while D and trimming were read from the DNA. The profile shows roughly 120,000 clones, 70% to 85% of them singletons. The clonotype originates from a human donor with acute or convalescent COVID-19. The donor label of this sample is uncertain. Sequencing was carried out using peripheral blood. This chain uses TRBV5-1 with TRBJ2-2, with no clear D. CDR3 in DNA: TGCGCCAGCAGACAGTTCCTGGACACCGGGGAGCTGTTTTTT. It codes for CASRQFLDTGELFF. The complete variable domain, with remaining parts taken from reference TRBV5-1 and TRBJ2-2, reads KAGVTQTPRYLIKTRGQQVTLSCSPISGHRSVSWYQQTPGQGLQFLFEYFSETQRNKGNFPGRFSGRQFSNSRSEMNVSTLELGDSALYLCASRQFLDTGELFFGEGSRLTVL.